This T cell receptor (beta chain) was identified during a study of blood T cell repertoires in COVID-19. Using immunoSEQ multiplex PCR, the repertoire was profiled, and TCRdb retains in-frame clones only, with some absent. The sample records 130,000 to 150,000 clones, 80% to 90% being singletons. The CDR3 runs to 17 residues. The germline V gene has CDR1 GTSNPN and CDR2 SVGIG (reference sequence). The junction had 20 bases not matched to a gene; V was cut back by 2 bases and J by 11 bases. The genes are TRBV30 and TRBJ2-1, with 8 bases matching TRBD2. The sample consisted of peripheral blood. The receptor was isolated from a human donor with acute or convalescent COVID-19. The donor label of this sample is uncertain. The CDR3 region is CAWSPPTSVITPLKQFF. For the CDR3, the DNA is TGTGCCTGGAGTCCACCGACTAGCGTGATAACACCGCTCAAGCAGTTCTTC.